This TCR beta chain was sequenced for a study of blood T cell repertoires in COVID-19. Across the whole study: Acute-phase and convalescent COVID-19 samples originated in the United States, Italy and Spain. PBMCs, B-cell-depleted T cells, or T cells were the source of the cDNA or gDNA that made up the material.

In the authors' methods: Reference gene primers were amplified, and this amplification served to estimate nucleated cell counts. TCRdb's table, derived via immunoSEQ multiplex PCR, lists solely in-frame clones and lacks some. From that table come the V and J calls and clone size; the DNA was used to work out D and trimming. The profile shows roughly 200,000 clones, over 80% of them singletons. This clone was detected a few times. Germline values: CDR1 SEHNR, CDR2 FQNEAQ (reference sequence). The CDR3 length is 15 residues. The V end lost 2 bases, the J end lost 3 bases, and 10 bases lay between the germline ends.

This receptor was identified in a middle-aged man with acute or convalescent COVID-19. Source material: peripheral blood. This chain connects TRBV7-9 to TRBJ2-2; D is perhaps TRBD2 (5 bases). The CDR3 loop is CASSLMSSHTGELFF. CDR3 coding DNA: TGTGCCAGCAGCTTAATGTCTAGCCACACCGGGGAGCTGTTTTTT.